A selection of T cell receptor beta chains follows, all from one sample in a study of blood T cell repertoires in COVID-19. Repertoires were generated with immunoSEQ multiplex PCR, while TCRdb's copy carries only in-frame clones and drops some. The sample lists about 120,000 clones; approximately 83% were seen once. Sample: peripheral blood. All receptors come from a woman aged 70-85 years with acute or convalescent COVID-19. Both conserved end residues are part of each CDR3. A D gene is named only where the DNA matches it firmly. Only part of the rows carry a size: once, few, many, or a class if the clone is expanded.

>NA|TRBJ1-5|TRBV24-1|NA
TGTGCCACCAGTGATCGGGACTCGGCCCCCAATCAGCCCCAGCATTTT
CATSDRDSAPNQPQHF
>TRBD1|TRBJ1-2|TRBV19|NA
TGTGCCAGTAGTAACAGGGGGAACTATGGCTACACCTTC
CASSNRGNYGYTF
>NA|TRBJ2-7|TRBV7-2|NA
TGTGCCAGCAGCTCGGGCGGCCTAGCGTACGAGCAGTACTTC
CASSSGGLAYEQYF
>TRBD1|TRBJ1-2|TRBV28|NA
TGTGCCAGCAGGGGACAGGCTGGCTACACCTTC
CASRGQAGYTF
>TRBD1|TRBJ1-5|TRBV11-2|NA
TGTGCCAGCAGCTTAGGTCGCGGCAGGGGGCAGGGTCAGCCCCAGCATTTT
CASSLGRGRGQGQPQHF
>NA|TRBJ1-6|TRBV11-2|once
TGTGCCAGCAGCTTAGTACGCAGGGGCACTTCCCGATATAATTCACCCCTCCACTTT
CASSLVRRGTSRYNSPLHF
>NA|TRBJ2-5|TRBV11-3|NA
TGTGCCAGCAGCTTAGGGGGCGGCTTACAAGAGACCCAGTACTTC
CASSLGGGLQETQYF
>TRBD2|TRBJ2-7|TRBV7-2|NA
TGTGCCAGCAGCCTTGGGACTAGCTCAGGTTACGAGCAGTACTTC
CASSLGTSSGYEQYF
>TRBD2|TRBJ2-1|TRBV7-8|NA
TGTGCCAGCAGCCACAGCGGGGGGCTCGCCTACAATGAGCAGTTCTTC
CASSHSGGLAYNEQFF
>NA|TRBJ1-1|TRBV9|NA
TGTGCCAGCAGCCCCACTGGGCAGAACACTGAAGCTTTCTTT
CASSPTGQNTEAFF
>TRBD2|TRBJ2-3|TRBV29-1|few
TGCAGCGTTGAATTTTGGACTAGCGGGACCCTCACAGATACGCAGTATTTT
CSVEFWTSGTLTDTQYF
>NA|TRBJ2-1|TRBV7-8|NA
TGTGCCAGCAGCCGAGAGACAGCCTACAATGAGCAGTTCTTC
CASSRETAYNEQFF
>NA|TRBJ2-1|TRBV30|NA
TGTGCCTGGAGTGTACTCAGGGGCAATGAGCAGTTCTTC
CAWSVLRGNEQFF
>TRBD1|TRBJ2-5|TRBV7-2|once
TGTGCCAGCAGCACCGACAGGGGCAGTTATGGGACCCAGTACTTC
CASSTDRGSYGTQYF
>NA|TRBJ2-5|TRBV7-9|NA
TGTGCCAGCAGCCGGACACCCCAAGAGACCCAGTACTTC
CASSRTPQETQYF
>NA|TRBJ2-5|TRBV10-3|NA
TGTGCCATCAGTGACCCCTGGGGGGGGGCCCAAGAGACCCAGTACTTC
CAISDPWGGAQETQYF